This TCR beta chain was retrieved from a study of blood T cell repertoires in COVID-19. The Seattle patients joined while their infection was active and were tracked longitudinally afterward. The CDR3 has 16 amino acids. V was pared by 5 bases and J by 1 base, with 16 bases between. Per the germline V gene, CDR1 is MNHEY and CDR2 is SMNVEV (reference sequence). Original handling: Amplification of reference gene primers was used by the study to estimate nucleated cell counts. Generated by immunoSEQ multiplex PCR, the TCRdb table keeps only in-frame clones and is missing some. Clone size and V and J calls were adopted from that table, with D and trimming inferred from the DNA. The sample holds about 250,000 clones, roughly 88% seen once.

This chain connects TRBV27 to TRBJ2-3; D gene uncertain. The sample consisted of peripheral blood. This clonotype originated in a woman aged 25-40 years with COVID-19, enrolled during active disease. CDR3 nucleotides: TGTGCCAGCAGTCCCCGGTGGAGCTCTCGCACAGATACGCAGTATTTT. It translates to CASSPRWSSRTDTQYF.